Presented here are 9 T cell receptor beta chains from one specimen sequenced in a study of T cells in Graves' hyperthyroidism and ophthalmopathy. It was RNA transcripts that yielded the amplified TCR beta CDR3 regions. The HTBI primer set was used in a first-round RT-PCR of the TCR CDR3. One entry per CDR3 protein, called by TCRdb with MiXCR from the multiplex PCR reads. The table lists about 640,000 distinct CDR3 sequences, 40% to 55% of them singletons. Specimen: peripheral blood or thyroid tissue (not recorded which). The receptors here all came from an adult man with Graves' disease, either hyperthyroidism or ophthalmopathy (not recorded which).

The V call is TRBV29-1, the J call TRBJ1-3; D possibly corresponds to TRBD1 (6 bases). This CDR3 is 14 amino acids long. The germline V gene encodes CDR1 SQVTM and CDR2 ANQGSEA. V gave up 4 bases and J gave up 4 bases, with 14 bases separating them. CDR3 nucleotides: TGCAGCGTTGTACAGGGTATTGGCGGAAACACCATATATTTT. Its protein product is CSVVQGIGGNTIYF.

This rearrangement joins TRBV20-1 to TRBJ1-1; the D gene is possibly TRBD1 (5 bases). V dropped 5 bases and J dropped 4 bases, with 17 bases sitting between them. The length of the CDR3 is 14 residues. Germline V gene lookup returns CDR1 DFQATT and CDR2 SNEGSKA (reference sequence). The CDR3 here is CSAALGQSITEAFF. CDR3 nucleotides: TGCAGTGCTGCCCTCGGACAATCGATCACTGAAGCTTTCTTT.

The chain carries TRBV7-9 and TRBJ2-7; D might be TRBD2 (6 bases). V shed 1 base and J shed 3 bases, with 13 bases lying between them. This CDR3 has 15 residues. In germline, CDR1 is SEHNR, CDR2 FQNEAQ (reference sequence). The CDR3 DNA is TGTGCCAGCAGCTTAGAATACGGGAGTGACTACGAGCAGTACTTC. This encodes CASSLEYGSDYEQYF.

The chain carries TRBV6-1 and TRBJ1-1, with TRBD1 matching 7 bases. Germline V lookup: CDR1 MNHNS, CDR2 SASEGT. The CDR3 consists of 13 residues. The junction had 8 bases not matched to a gene; V was cut back by 9 bases and J by 4 bases. For the CDR3, the DNA is TGTGCCAGTGGTCCGACAGGGAGCACTGAAGCTTTCTTT. Translated: CASGPTGSTEAFF.

This clonotype was observed a few times. The chain uses TRBV12-3 or TRBV12-4 and TRBJ1-2, with D possibly TRBD1 on 5 matching bases. CDR3 length equals 15 residues. Trimming removed 4 bases at V and 6 bases at J, with 18 bases between. The CDR3 loop is CASSYPGQTLNGYTF. The CDR3 DNA is TGTGCCAGCAGTTACCCGGGGCAGACACTGAATGGCTACACCTTC.

The V and J genes are TRBV7-9 and TRBJ2-7, with D possibly matching TRBD1 (6 bases). Germline loops: CDR1 SEHNR, CDR2 FQNEAQ (reference sequence). This CDR3 is 15 amino acids long. V dropped 5 bases and J dropped 3 bases, with 17 bases sitting between them. As DNA, the CDR3 is TGTGCCAGCAGCCAAGATGGGGGCCCCTACTACGAGCAGTACTTC. Translating gives CASSQDGGPYYEQYF.

This clonotype was recorded a few times. The V and J genes are TRBV2 and TRBJ2-7; TRBD1 is a possible D gene (5 bases). CDR1 and CDR2 from the germline V gene are SNHLY and FYNNEI. Trimming took off 0 bases at V and 7 bases at J, with 16 bases between the two ends. The CDR3 is 15 amino acids. CDR3 nucleotides: TGTGCCAGCAGTGAAGCTGGTACGCCCCAGGGAGAGCAGTACTTC. Its protein is CASSEAGTPQGEQYF.

CDR3 loop: CASSENGNQPQHF. For the CDR3, the DNA is TGTGCCAGCAGTGAAAACGGGAATCAGCCCCAGCATTTT. The gene calls are TRBV6-5 and TRBJ1-5, with no clear D. V lost 5 bases and J 4 bases, leaving 9 bases between the germline ends. CDR1 is MNHEY, CDR2 SVGAGI, per germline. The CDR3 has 13 residues.

This chain links TRBV7-2 with TRBJ2-5, with D perhaps matching TRBD2 (7 bases). Trimming stripped 9 bases from V and 4 bases from J, with 18 bases between. Germline loops: CDR1 SGHTA, CDR2 FQGNSA. This CDR3 has 14 residues. The CDR3 loop reads CASSKGGGSETQYF. The DNA of the CDR3 is TGTGCCAGTTCGAAAGGGGGAGGGTCAGAGACCCAGTACTTC. Complete variable domain (other parts from reference TRBV7-2 and TRBJ2-5): GAGVSQSPSNKVTEKGKDVELRCDPISGHTALYWYRQSLGQGLEFLIYFQGNSAPDKSGLPSDRFSAERTGGSVSTLTIQRTQQEDSAVYLCASSKGGGSETQYFGPGTRLLVL.